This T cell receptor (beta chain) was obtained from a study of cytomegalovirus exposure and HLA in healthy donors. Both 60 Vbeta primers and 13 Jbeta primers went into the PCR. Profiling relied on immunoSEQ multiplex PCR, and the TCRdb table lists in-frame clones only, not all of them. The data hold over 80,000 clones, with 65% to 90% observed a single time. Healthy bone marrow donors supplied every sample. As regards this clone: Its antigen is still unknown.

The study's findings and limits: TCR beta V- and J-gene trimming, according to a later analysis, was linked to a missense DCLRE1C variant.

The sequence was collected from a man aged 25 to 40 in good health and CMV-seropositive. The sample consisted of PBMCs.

The DNA of the CDR3 is TGTGCCAGCAGCTGGACTAGCGGGACAGGGGCCAAAAACATTCAGTACTTC. It specifies CASSWTSGTGAKNIQYF. The chain uses TRBV5-5 and TRBJ2-4, with 12 bases that match TRBD2. Germline V lookup: CDR1 SGHKS, CDR2 YYEKEE (reference sequence). V lost 3 bases, J lost 1 base, and 5 bases stayed unmatched. This CDR3 is 17 amino acids long.